The sequence of this TCR beta chain was determined in a study of long-term antiretroviral therapy in people with HIV. The run of the v3.0 immunoSEQ assay was at survey level. Using immunoSEQ multiplex PCR, the repertoire was profiled, and TCRdb retains in-frame clones only, with some absent. The table records about 16,000 clones, roughly 94% of them present only once. CDR1 and CDR2 (germline): SEHNR, FQNEAQ (reference sequence). The CDR3 runs to 12 residues. V was cut by 1 base and J by 5 bases, with 3 bases left in between. This receptor was identified in a woman aged 45-59 years with HIV. The sample in question was unsorted PBMCs, obtained approximately 6.4 years after starting antiretroviral therapy. The chain combines TRBV7-9 with TRBJ1-5; D gene unclear. This CDR3 reads CASSLGDQPQHF. Written as DNA, the CDR3 is TGTGCCAGCAGCTTAGGGGATCAGCCCCAGCATTTT.